Listed here is a single TCR beta chain. Germline V gene lookup returns CDR1 KGHDR and CDR2 SFDVKD. This CDR3 contains 14 residues. V shed 4 bases and J 15 bases; nucleotides not matched to a gene: 10. This sample was included in a study of blood T cell repertoires in COVID-19. The method was immunoSEQ multiplex PCR; TCRdb's version includes in-frame clones alone and lacks a portion of them. The sample includes under 300,000 clones, approximately 91% seen only once; the top ten take roughly 1.2%. The chain combines TRBV24-1 with TRBJ1-5; 11 bases are a match to TRBD1. This TCR was sampled from a human donor in a cohort exposed to, infected with or recovered from COVID-19 (not recorded which). The donor label of this sample is uncertain. Sequencing input: PBMCs or T cells enriched from blood (not recorded which). This CDR3 is CATSENGQGAGTHF. In nucleotides, the CDR3 is TGTGCCACCAGTGAAAACGGACAGGGGGCCGGGACGCATTTT.